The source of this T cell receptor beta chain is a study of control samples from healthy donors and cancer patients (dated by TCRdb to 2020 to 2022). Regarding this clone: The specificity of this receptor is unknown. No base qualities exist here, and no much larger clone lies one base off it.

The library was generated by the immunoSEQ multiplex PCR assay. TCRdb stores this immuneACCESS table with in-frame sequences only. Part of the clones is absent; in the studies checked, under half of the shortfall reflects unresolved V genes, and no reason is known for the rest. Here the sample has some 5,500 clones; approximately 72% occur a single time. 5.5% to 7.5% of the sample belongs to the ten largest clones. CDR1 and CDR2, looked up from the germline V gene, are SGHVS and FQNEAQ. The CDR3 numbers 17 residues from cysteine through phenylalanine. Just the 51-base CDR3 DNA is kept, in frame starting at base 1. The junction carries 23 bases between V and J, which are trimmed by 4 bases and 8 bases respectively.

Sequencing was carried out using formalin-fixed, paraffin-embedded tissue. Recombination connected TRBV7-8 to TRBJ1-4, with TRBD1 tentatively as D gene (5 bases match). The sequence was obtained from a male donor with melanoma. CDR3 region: CASSSGRTIRDFEKLFF. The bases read TGTGCCAGCAGCTCGGGACGGACGATCAGGGACTTCGAAAAACTGTTTTTT.